The next 15 T cell receptor beta chains were all read from a single sample in a study of CD8 T cells in ankylosing spondylitis. Points from the study as a whole: Eight or nine highly homologous variants formed a TCR beta motif that appeared characteristic of ankylosing spondylitis blood.

No antigens are known for them. MiXCR, run by TCRdb on the 5' RACE reads, gives a single entry per CDR3 protein. Of about 800,000 distinct CDR3 sequences listed, 10% to 15% are singletons. Sequenced: blood, either unsorted or a sorted T cell fraction (not recorded which). The source is a male donor with ankylosing spondylitis.

This sequence joins TRBV24-1 and TRBJ1-3; D possibly corresponds to TRBD1 (6 bases). The germline V gene encodes CDR1 KGHDR and CDR2 SFDVKD. Deletions cut 4 bases from V and 2 bases from J, with 11 bases between. This CDR3 spans 15 amino acids. CDR3 in amino acids: CATSDSTGTGNTIYF. DNA for the CDR3: TGTGCCACCAGTGACTCCACAGGGACTGGAAACACCATATATTTT.

This clonotype was seen only a few times. This chain connects TRBV20-1 to TRBJ2-3; a possible D gene is TRBD2 (6 bases). Germline values: CDR1 DFQATT, CDR2 SNEGSKA (reference sequence). V lost 7 bases to trimming and J lost 6 bases, with 17 bases between them. The CDR3 extends over 13 amino acids. The DNA for the CDR3 is TGCAGTGTGCTTCCGCGGGGTGGTGATACGCAGTATTTT. Amino acid sequence: CSVLPRGGDTQYF.

This clonotype was recorded many times. V usage is TRBV28 and J usage is TRBJ2-5, with D unclear. This CDR3 has 15 residues. Germline lookup yields CDR1 MDHEN and CDR2 SYDVKM. V dropped 5 bases and J dropped 0 bases, with 13 bases sitting between them. The CDR3 spells CASSIGRYDQETQYF. The CDR3 coding sequence is TGTGCCAGCAGTATAGGCAGGTACGACCAAGAGACCCAGTACTTC.

This rearrangement joins TRBV9 to TRBJ2-1; 8 nucleotides match TRBD2. CDR1 SGDLS and CDR2 YYNGEE come from the germline V gene. V was pared by 0 bases and J by 6 bases, with 8 bases of the junction left unmatched. The CDR3 is 16 amino acids. This CDR3 reads CASSVETSEGVNEQFF. The CDR3 DNA is TGTGCCAGCAGCGTAGAGACTAGCGAGGGGGTCAATGAGCAGTTCTTC.

The V call is TRBV11-2, the J call TRBJ2-7; 14 nucleotides match TRBD2. With V trimmed by 4 bases and J by 4 bases, 9 bases remained unmatched. This CDR3 is built from 17 residues. CDR1 is SGHAT and CDR2 is FQNNGV in the germline V gene. Here the CDR3 reads CASSSTTSGRAAYEQYF. DNA of the CDR3: TGTGCCAGCAGCTCCACGACTAGCGGGAGGGCCGCTTACGAGCAGTACTTC.

This rearrangement joins TRBV7-9 to TRBJ1-2; D might be TRBD1 (5 bases). The CDR3 sequence is 17 residues long. V was pared by 5 bases and J by 0 bases, with 19 bases between. From germline, CDR1 is SEHNR and CDR2 FQNEAQ (reference sequence). CDR3 protein: CASSPWDRDLANYGYTF. The CDR3 DNA is TGTGCCAGCAGCCCCTGGGACCGAGACTTGGCTAACTATGGCTACACCTTC.

V gene TRBV27 combines with J gene TRBJ2-7; 8 bases are shared with TRBD1. Germline assignment: CDR1 MNHEY and CDR2 SMNVEV (reference sequence). The CDR3 totals 15 residues. V lost 2 bases to trimming and J lost 3 bases; unmatched junction nucleotides: 6. The CDR3 nucleotides are TGTGCCAGCAGTTTAGCGGACAGGGTCCACTACGAGCAGTACTTC. Its translation is CASSLADRVHYEQYF.

This clonotype was recorded at least ten times. CDR3 loop: CASRNRDGYTF. In DNA form, the CDR3 reads TGTGCCAGCAGGAACAGGGACGGCTACACCTTC. The chain carries TRBV12-3 or TRBV12-4 and TRBJ1-2; possibly TRBD1 for D (6 bases). The CDR3 spans 11 residues. Trimming removed 6 bases at V and 8 bases at J, with 10 bases between.

The J gene is TRBJ2-7, the V gene TRBV19; TRBD1 matches 7 bases. The CDR3 totals 15 residues. Unmatched junction bases numbered 3, after V lost 1 base and J lost 0 bases. Germline V CDR1 and CDR2: LNHDA, SQIVND (reference sequence). Here the CDR3 DNA reads TGTGCCAGTAGTATAGCGTGGGACAGCTCCTACGAGCAGTACTTC. Protein: CASSIAWDSSYEQYF.

This chain joins TRBV9 and TRBJ1-2; the D is unclear. The CDR3 contains 13 residues. CDR1 and CDR2 from the germline V gene are SGDLS and YYNGEE. Trimming pared 0 bases from V and 0 bases from J, leaving 3 bases between. CDR3 region: CASSVEANYGYTF. The CDR3 nucleotides are TGTGCCAGCAGCGTAGAAGCTAACTATGGCTACACCTTC.

This chain joins TRBV20-1 and TRBJ2-3; weak D call: TRBD2 (5 bases). The CDR3 has 15 amino acids. Germline CDR1 and CDR2: DFQATT and SNEGSKA (reference sequence). Trimming removed 6 bases from V and 3 bases from J, with 19 bases in between. CDR3 sequence reads: CSATSPGGVTDTQYF. The CDR3 DNA reads TGCAGTGCCACGAGTCCAGGAGGTGTTACAGATACGCAGTATTTT.

V usage is TRBV24-1 and J usage is TRBJ2-1, with 9 bases aligning to TRBD2. The CDR3 loop spans 16 amino acids. Germline loops: CDR1 KGHDR, CDR2 SFDVKD. The junction had 9 bases not matched to a gene; V was cut back by 1 base and J by 9 bases. CDR3 sequence reads: CATSDFRLAATSEQFF. The CDR3 coding sequence is TGTGCCACCAGTGATTTTAGACTAGCGGCGACAAGTGAGCAGTTCTTC.

This clonotype was recorded a few times. The chain recombines TRBV20-1 with TRBJ1-2, with 9 nucleotides matching TRBD1. The CDR3 consists of 15 residues. With V trimmed by 3 bases and J by 4 bases, 9 bases remained unmatched. The germline gives CDR1 DFQATT, CDR2 SNEGSKA (reference sequence). The CDR3 is CSARGGDRGFYGYTF. CDR3 DNA: TGCAGTGCTAGGGGGGGTGACAGGGGGTTCTATGGCTACACCTTC.

This clonotype has more than one count but fewer than ten. This sequence joins TRBV10-3 and TRBJ2-2; TRBD1 agrees at 7 bases. The germline gives CDR1 ENHRY, CDR2 SYGVKD. J lost 2 bases, V lost 5 bases, and 5 bases had no gene match. The CDR3 has 15 amino acids. CDR3 sequence (DNA): TGTGCCATCAGTAGGACAGGAGATAACACCGGGGAGCTGTTTTTT. Amino acids: CAISRTGDNTGELFF.

The chain couples TRBV4-3 to TRBJ2-3; 11 bases are a match to TRBD2. Trimming at V came to 3 bases and at J to 4 bases, leaving 3 bases not matched to a gene. Germline V lookup: CDR1 LGHNA, CDR2 YSLEER. The CDR3 loop spans 15 amino acids. The CDR3 bases are TGCGCCAGCAGCCACGAACTAGCGGGAGCAGATACGCAGTATTTT. This translates into CASSHELAGADTQYF.